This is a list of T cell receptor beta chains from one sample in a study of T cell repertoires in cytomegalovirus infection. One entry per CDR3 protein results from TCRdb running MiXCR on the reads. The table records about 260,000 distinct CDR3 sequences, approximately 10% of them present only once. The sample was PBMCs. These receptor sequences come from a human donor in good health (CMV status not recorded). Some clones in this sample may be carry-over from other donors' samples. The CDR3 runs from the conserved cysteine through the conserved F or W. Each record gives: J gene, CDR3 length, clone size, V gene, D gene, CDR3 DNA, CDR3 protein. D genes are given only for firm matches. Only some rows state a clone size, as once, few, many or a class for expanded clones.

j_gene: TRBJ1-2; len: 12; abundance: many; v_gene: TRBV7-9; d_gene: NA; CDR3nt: TGTGCCAGCAGCTTTCAGGGGTATGGCTACACCTTC; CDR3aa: CASSFQGYGYTF
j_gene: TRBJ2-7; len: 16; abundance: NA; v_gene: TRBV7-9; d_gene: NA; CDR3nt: TGTGCCAGCAGCTTTAAACGGCCCGGGGGTGGTGGCGAGCAGTACTTC; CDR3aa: CASSFKRPGGGGEQYF
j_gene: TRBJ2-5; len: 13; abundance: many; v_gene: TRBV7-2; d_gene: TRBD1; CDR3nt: TGTGCCAGCAGACAGGGGGAAGAGGAGACCCAGTACTTC; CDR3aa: CASRQGEEETQYF
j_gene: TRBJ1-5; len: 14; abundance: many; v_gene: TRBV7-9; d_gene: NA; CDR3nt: TGTGCCAGCAGCTTCGAGACGGTCAATCAGCCCCAGCATTTT; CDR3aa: CASSFETVNQPQHF
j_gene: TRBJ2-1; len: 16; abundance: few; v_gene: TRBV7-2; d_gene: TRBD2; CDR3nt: TGTGCCAGCAGCTTAGAGTTTCTAGCGGTTCCTAATGAGCAGTTCTTC; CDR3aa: CASSLEFLAVPNEQFF
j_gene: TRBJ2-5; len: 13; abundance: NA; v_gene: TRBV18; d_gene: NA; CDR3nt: TGTGCCAGCTCACCGGACAGCAAAGAGACCCAGTACTTC; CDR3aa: CASSPDSKETQYF
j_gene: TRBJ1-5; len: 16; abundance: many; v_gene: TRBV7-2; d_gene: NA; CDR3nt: TGTGCCAGCAGCTTAGGGGGCCGGAGTAGCAATCAGCCCCAGCATTTT; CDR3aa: CASSLGGRSSNQPQHF
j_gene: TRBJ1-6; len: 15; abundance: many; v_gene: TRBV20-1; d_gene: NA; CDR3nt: TGCAGTGCTAGAGACCCGGGGCAGGGGAACTCACCCCTCCACTTT; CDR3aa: CSARDPGQGNSPLHF
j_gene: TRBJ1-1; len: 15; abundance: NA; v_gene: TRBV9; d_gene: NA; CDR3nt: TGTGCCAGCAGCGTAGCTACAGGGAGGAACACTGAAGCTTTCTTT; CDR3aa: CASSVATGRNTEAFF
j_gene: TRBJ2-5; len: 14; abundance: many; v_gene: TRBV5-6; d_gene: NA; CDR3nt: TGTGCCACCACACCCTCGGGGGACCAAGAGACCCAGTACTTC; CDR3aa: CATTPSGDQETQYF
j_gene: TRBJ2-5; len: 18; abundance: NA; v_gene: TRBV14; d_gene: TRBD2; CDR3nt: TGTGCCAGCAGCCCCAGCCAGAGACTAGCGGGACATCTAGAGACCCAGTACTTC; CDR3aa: CASSPSQRLAGHLETQYF
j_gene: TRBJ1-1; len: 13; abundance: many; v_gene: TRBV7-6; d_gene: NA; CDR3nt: TGTGCCAGCAGCTTAGCAGGGTACACTGAAGCTTTCTTT; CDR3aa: CASSLAGYTEAFF
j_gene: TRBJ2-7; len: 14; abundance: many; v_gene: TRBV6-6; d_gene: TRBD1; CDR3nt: TGTGCCAGCAGTTACCCCGGGACAGGGGACGAGCAGTACTTC; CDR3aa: CASSYPGTGDEQYF
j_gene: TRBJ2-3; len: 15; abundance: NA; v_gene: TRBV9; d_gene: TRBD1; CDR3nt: TGTGCCAGCAGCATGGGGACAGGACCCACAGATACGCAGTATTTT; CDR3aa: CASSMGTGPTDTQYF
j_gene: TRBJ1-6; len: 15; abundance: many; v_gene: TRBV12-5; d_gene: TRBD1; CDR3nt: TGTGCTAGTGCCGAGGACAGGGGGAATAATTCACCCCTCCACTTT; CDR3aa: CASAEDRGNNSPLHF